The entry below gives a single TCR beta chain sequence along with its context. The data were taken from a study of shared clonotypes between healthy human individuals. As defined, naive CD8 cells were CD45RO-negative and positively selected for CCR7, with terminally differentiated effector memory CD45RA+ cells excluded. The protocol was immunoSEQ multiplex PCR, while the TCRdb copy is restricted to in-frame clones and leaves out a portion. The sample holds around 550,000 clones, roughly 95% seen once. The TCR originated in a woman aged 25 to 39 in good health. Specimen: naive CD8+ T cells sorted from blood.

This CDR3 is CASSLRSGIPYEQYF. For the CDR3, the DNA is TGTGCCAGCAGTTTAAGGTCAGGGATCCCCTACGAGCAGTACTTC. The V and J genes are TRBV27 and TRBJ2-7, with D possibly being TRBD1 (5 bases). V was trimmed by 2 bases and J by 2 bases, leaving 13 bases between them. The germline gives CDR1 MNHEY, CDR2 SMNVEV (reference sequence). This CDR3 is 15 amino acids long.